This T cell receptor beta chain was observed in a study of PD-1 blockade in classical Hodgkin lymphoma. Per germline, CDR1 MNHEY and CDR2 SVGAGI. The length of the CDR3 is 15 residues. Trimming removed 4 bases from V and 4 bases from J, with 14 bases in between. The method was immunoSEQ multiplex PCR; TCRdb's version includes in-frame clones alone and lacks a portion of them. The sample has tens of thousands of clones; around 86% are singletons. Time point reported: cycle 4 day 1 (C4D1), after less than 7 weeks of nivolumab. Every patient had relapsed following autologous stem cell transplantation, and cohorts differed in brentuximab vedotin exposure. Thawed PBMCs yielded CD4+ T cells through magnetic negative selection.

The sample was CD4+ T cells from blood, taken before the fourth cycle of nivolumab. The sequence derives from a human donor with classical Hodgkin lymphoma. The chain couples TRBV6-5 to TRBJ1-3; tentative D call: TRBD1 (5 bases). DNA of the CDR3: TGTGCCAGCAGTTTCTCCGGACAACCCGGAAACACCATATATTTT. Its protein product is CASSFSGQPGNTIYF.